This T cell receptor (beta chain) was sequenced during a study of blood T cell repertoires in COVID-19. Turning to the study itself: Sites across the United States, Italy and Spain contributed samples from acute and convalescent COVID-19.

Recruitment covered 25 or so US areas and drew participants whose ages spanned about 18 to 100 years. Participants' own reports of clinical history determined their cohort assignment. This clone was seen only a few times. Other DNA sequences within the sample encode an identical CDR3. Original methodology: Counts of nucleated cells, estimated from reference gene primer amplification, were obtained. Data came from immunoSEQ multiplex PCR; TCRdb stores just in-frame clones and leaves some out. V and J calls and clone size are as listed in that table; D and trimming were resolved from the DNA. The data contain 150,000 to 200,000 clones, more than 85% of them singletons. V shed 3 bases and J shed 1 base, with 3 bases lying between them. Germline loops: CDR1 GTSNPN, CDR2 SVGIG (reference sequence). The CDR3 length is 11 residues.

The sample comprised PBMCs or T cells enriched from blood (not recorded which). The source is a human donor with acute COVID-19. The donor label of this sample is uncertain. J is TRBJ1-1 and V is TRBV30; no reliable D call. The CDR3 nucleotides are TGTGCCTGGAGGGCGAACACTGAAGCTTTCTTT. Translating it yields CAWRANTEAFF. Based on the CDR3 plus reference TRBV30 and TRBJ1-1, the full variable domain is SQTIHQWPATLVQPVGSPLSLECTVEGTSNPNLYWYRQAAGRGLQLLFYSVGIGQISSEVPQNLSASRPQDRQFILSSKKLLLSDSGFYLCAWRANTEAFFGQGTRLTVV.